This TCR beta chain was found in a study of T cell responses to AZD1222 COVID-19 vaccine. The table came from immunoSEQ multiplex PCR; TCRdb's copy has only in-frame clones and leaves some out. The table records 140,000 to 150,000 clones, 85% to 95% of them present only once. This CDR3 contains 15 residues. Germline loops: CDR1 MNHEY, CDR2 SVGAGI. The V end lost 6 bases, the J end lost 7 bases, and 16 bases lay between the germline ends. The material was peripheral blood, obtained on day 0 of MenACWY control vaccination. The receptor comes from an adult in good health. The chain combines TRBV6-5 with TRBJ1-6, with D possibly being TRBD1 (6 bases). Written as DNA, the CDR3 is TGTGCCAGCAGCGTAAGGGGGACATTAAATTCACCCCTCCACTTT. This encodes CASSVRGTLNSPLHF.